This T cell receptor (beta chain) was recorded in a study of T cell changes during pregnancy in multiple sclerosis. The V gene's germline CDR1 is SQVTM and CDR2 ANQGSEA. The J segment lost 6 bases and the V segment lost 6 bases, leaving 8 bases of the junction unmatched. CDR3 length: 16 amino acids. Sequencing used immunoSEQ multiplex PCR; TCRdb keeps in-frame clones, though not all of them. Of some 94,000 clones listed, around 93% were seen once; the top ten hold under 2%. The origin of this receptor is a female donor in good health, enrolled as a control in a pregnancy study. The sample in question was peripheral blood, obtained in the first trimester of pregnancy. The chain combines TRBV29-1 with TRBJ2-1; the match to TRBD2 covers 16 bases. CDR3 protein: CSVLGLAGGPGNEQFF. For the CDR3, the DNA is TGCAGCGTCCTGGGACTAGCGGGGGGGCCGGGCAATGAGCAGTTCTTC.